These 21 T cell receptor beta chains were sequenced from one sample in a study of cytomegalovirus exposure and HLA in healthy donors. The study ran its PCR with 60 Vbeta and 13 Jbeta primers. Assay used: immunoSEQ multiplex PCR; TCRdb lists only in-frame clones, some missing. This table holds about 190,000 clones, around 85% found once. Sequenced input: PBMCs. The source is a man between 18 and 35 years old in good health and CMV-seronegative.

The rearrangement links TRBV6-1 to TRBJ2-7; 11 nucleotides agree with TRBD1. V was pared by 7 bases and J by 3 bases, with 5 bases of the junction left unmatched. Germline V CDR1 and CDR2: MNHNS, SASEGT. The CDR3 length is 14 residues. In DNA form, the CDR3 reads TGTGCCAGCAACCCCGGGACAGGGGGCTACGAGCAGTACTTC. This sequence encodes CASNPGTGGYEQYF.

The rearrangement uses TRBV14 and TRBJ2-7; TRBD2 matches at 7 bases. The CDR3 runs to 18 residues. J lost 3 bases, V lost 4 bases, and 18 bases had no gene match. Germline V gives CDR1 SGHDN, CDR2 FVKESK. In DNA, the CDR3 is TGTGCCAGCAGCCCCACCTCGAGCGGGGCAGTTTTTGGCTACGAGCAGTACTTC. The encoded protein is CASSPTSSGAVFGYEQYF. The variable domain in full, completed from reference TRBV14 and TRBJ2-7, reads EAGVTQFPSHSVIEKGQTVTLRCDPISGHDNLYWYRRVMGKEIKFLLHFVKESKQDESGMPNNRFLAERTGGTYSTLKVQPAELEDSGVYFCASSPTSSGAVFGYEQYFGPGTRLTVT.

J is TRBJ2-5 and V is TRBV7-2, with a possible D match to TRBD2 (7 bases). Germline V gives CDR1 SGHTA, CDR2 FQGNSA. Trimming stripped 0 bases from V and 5 bases from J, with 22 bases between. This CDR3 has 18 residues. CDR3 bases: TGTGCCAGCAGCTTAGCGATCTCAAGAAGGGGGGGCCAGGAGACCCAGTACTTC. This codes for CASSLAISRRGGQETQYF.

Only one count was recorded for this clone. This chain uses TRBV7-6 with TRBJ2-5, with D perhaps matching TRBD1 (5 bases). The J call is doubtful: the DNA matches TRBJ2-7 better. CDR1 SGHVS and CDR2 FNYEAQ come from the germline V gene. CDR3 length equals 13 residues. CDR3 coding DNA: TGTGCCAGCAGCCCCCAGGGTGTTAACGAGCAGTACTTC. Translated, it gives CASSPQGVNEQYF.

The genes are TRBV19 and TRBJ1-1; D remains unclear. Per the germline V gene, CDR1 is LNHDA and CDR2 is SQIVND (reference sequence). V was pared by 3 bases and J by 3 bases, with 8 bases between. The CDR3 length is 13 residues. DNA of the CDR3: TGTGCCAGTAGTATGACTGATTACACTGAAGCTTTCTTT. As protein: CASSMTDYTEAFF.

The genes are TRBV4-3 and TRBJ1-3, with 7 bases fitting TRBD1. Germline CDR1 LGHNA, CDR2 YSLEER. The V and J ends lost 4 bases and 3 bases, in that order; junction bases with no gene match: 9. The CDR3 spans 16 residues. In DNA form, the CDR3 reads TGCGCCAGCAGCCCCCGGCAGGGGGAGAGTGGAAACACCATATATTTT. It specifies CASSPRQGESGNTIYF.

This chain uses TRBV7-6 with TRBJ2-7; 7 bases are a match to TRBD1. V shed 5 bases and J 2 bases; nucleotides not matched to a gene: 12. This CDR3 spans 16 amino acids. Germline V gene data show CDR1 as SGHVS and CDR2 as FNYEAQ. CDR3 residues: CASSRISGTAAYEQYF. CDR3 in DNA: TGTGCCAGCAGCAGAATATCCGGGACAGCCGCCTACGAGCAGTACTTC.

The chain has TRBV29-1 and TRBJ2-1; weak D call: TRBD2 (5 bases). Germline V gene data show CDR1 as SQVTM and CDR2 as ANQGSEA. Trimming removed 2 bases at V and 0 bases at J, with 8 bases between. The CDR3 extends over 14 amino acids. CDR3 sequence reads: CSVELAGSYNEQFF. DNA of the CDR3: TGCAGCGTTGAACTAGCAGGCTCCTACAATGAGCAGTTCTTC.

The chain joins TRBV4-3 to TRBJ1-4; D is unresolved. Germline V gene sequence: CDR1 LGHNA, CDR2 YSLEER. With 0 bases removed from V and 4 bases from J, the gap between germline ends came to 15 bases. This CDR3 region has 17 residues. CDR3 nucleotides: TGCGCCAGCAGCCAAGAGACACAACCCGAGGGTAATGAAAAACTGTTTTTT. Translation: CASSQETQPEGNEKLFF.

The chain couples TRBV6-5 to TRBJ1-2; TRBD1 agrees at 8 bases. There are 13 residues in the CDR3. V trimming: 5 bases; J trimming: 8 bases; junction bases outside the gene matches: 7. The germline gives CDR1 MNHEY, CDR2 SVGAGI. CDR3 amino acids: CASSQGASFGYTF. CDR3 bases: TGTGCCAGCAGTCAGGGGGCCTCTTTCGGCTACACCTTC.

The chain employs TRBV4-3 and TRBJ1-6; D is perhaps TRBD1 (5 bases). CDR1 is LGHNA and CDR2 is YSLEER in the germline V gene. V was clipped by 4 bases and J by 7 bases, with 17 bases between them. The CDR3 runs 16 residues. The CDR3 bases are TGCGCCAGCAGCCTAAAGCGGGACGGGCTCAATTCACCCCTCCACTTT. Translating gives CASSLKRDGLNSPLHF.

The CDR3 region has the DNA TGTGCCAGCAGCGTAGAGGAAGGGCGGACTTATAACTATGGCTACACCTTC. Translation: CASSVEEGRTYNYGYTF. The chain has TRBV9 and TRBJ1-2, with D unresolved. Germline V CDR1 and CDR2: SGDLS, YYNGEE. There are 17 residues in the CDR3. The ends were cut back, 0 bases at V and 1 base at J, with 16 bases in the middle. The whole variable domain, remainder taken from reference TRBV9 and TRBJ1-2, is DSGVTQTPKHLITATGQRVTLRCSPRSGDLSVYWYQQSLDQGLQFLIQYYNGEERAKGNILERFSAQQFPDLHSELNLSSLELGDSALYFCASSVEEGRTYNYGYTFGSGTRLTVV.

Note on this clone: An end of the junction differs from the germline gene, which may be a read error. The chain has TRBV7-7 and TRBJ2-1; 7 positions agree with TRBD1. This CDR3 is built from 14 residues. CDR1 is SSHAT and CDR2 is FNYEAQ in the germline V gene (reference sequence). The CDR3 DNA reads TGTGCTAGCAGCCTCGACAGGGATTACAATGAGCAGTTCTTC. It specifies CASSLDRDYNEQFF.

The V gene is TRBV21-1, the J gene TRBJ2-7; the table names TRBD2, a call not compared with the DNA. TRBV21-1 represents a pseudogene. The CDR3 is made up of 13 amino acids. CDR3: CAIRSSGRDEQYF. CDR3 nucleotide sequence: TGTGCCATCCGATCTAGCGGGAGAGACGAGCAGTACTTC.

This clone came up a few times. The chain joins TRBV6-1 to TRBJ1-5; possible D gene TRBD1, 6 bases. The CDR3 is made up of 15 amino acids. V shed 1 base and J shed 2 bases, with 9 bases lying between them. Per germline, CDR1 MNHNS and CDR2 SASEGT. CDR3 loop: CASSEGRQGNQPQHF. DNA of the CDR3: TGTGCCAGCAGTGAAGGGCGACAGGGCAATCAGCCCCAGCATTTT.

This clone was seen just once. The V gene is TRBV9, the J gene TRBJ2-7, with TRBD1 matching over 10 bases. Germline CDR1 and CDR2: SGDLS and YYNGEE. Losses at the gene ends were 1 base for V and 6 bases for J; bases not matched to a gene: 7. The CDR3 covers 15 residues. The CDR3 DNA reads TGTGCCAGCAGCGTAAGTGGGGGACAGGGGCCCGAGCAGTACTTC. Translated: CASSVSGGQGPEQYF.

V is TRBV11-2 and J is TRBJ2-1; D remains unclear. V shed 5 bases and J shed 8 bases, with 7 bases lying between them. The CDR3 extends over 11 amino acids. Germline V lookup: CDR1 SGHAT, CDR2 FQNNGV. CDR3 bases: TGTGCCAGCAGCAACATCGATGAGCAGTTCTTC. Protein sequence: CASSNIDEQFF. The full variable domain, rest sourced from reference TRBV11-2 and TRBJ2-1, is EAGVAQSPRYKIIEKRQSVAFWCNPISGHATLYWYQQILGQGPKLLIQFQNNGVVDDSQLPKDRFSAERLKGVDSTLKIQPAKLEDSAVYLCASSNIDEQFFGPGTRLTVL.

This clone came up a few times. CDR3 DNA: TGTGCCACCAGCAGGGGACGGGACAGGGGTGACTATGGCTACACCTTC. Translated, it gives CATSRGRDRGDYGYTF. The chain links TRBV15 to TRBJ1-2; 10 bases map to TRBD1. CDR1 and CDR2 (germline): LNHNV, YYDKDF (reference sequence). V trimming: 3 bases; J trimming: 3 bases; junction bases outside the gene matches: 7. CDR3 size: 16 residues.

This clone has just a few counts. The gene calls are TRBV10-3 and TRBJ2-2; D is unclear. The CDR3 spans 14 residues. Trimming pared 2 bases from V and 3 bases from J, leaving 7 bases between. Germline loops: CDR1 ENHRY, CDR2 SYGVKD. In DNA form, the CDR3 reads TGTGCCATCAGTGAGGACTCGTACACCGGGGAGCTGTTTTTT. Translating it yields CAISEDSYTGELFF.

This chain links TRBV6-1 with TRBJ1-1; a weak D match, TRBD1 (5 bases). This CDR3 contains 14 residues. Germline V lookup: CDR1 MNHNS, CDR2 SASEGT. The V end was cut by 1 base, the J end by 3 bases, with 9 bases between. The CDR3 loop is CASSEVRGDTEAFF. In DNA form, the CDR3 reads TGTGCCAGCAGTGAAGTACGGGGGGACACTGAAGCTTTCTTT.

The V call is TRBV27, the J call TRBJ2-4; 7 nucleotides match TRBD2. CDR3 length: 17 residues. Looked up from germline, CDR1 is MNHEY and CDR2 is SMNVEV (reference sequence). The J segment lost 8 bases and the V segment lost 2 bases, leaving 15 bases of the junction unmatched. The CDR3 reads CASSLEAGMGPRDIQYF. For the CDR3, the DNA is TGTGCCAGCAGTTTAGAAGCGGGAATGGGCCCGCGCGACATTCAGTACTTC.